These 14 T cell receptor beta chains came from one sample sequenced in a study of shared clonotypes between healthy human individuals. Assay used: immunoSEQ multiplex PCR; TCRdb lists only in-frame clones, some missing. The sample records 550,000 to 600,000 clones, 70% to 80% being singletons. Sequencing input: PBMCs. The receptors come from a woman aged 40 to 50 in good health. Some clones in this sample may be carry-over from other donors' samples.

The chain joins TRBV2 to TRBJ2-5, with D unclear. The germline V gene encodes CDR1 SNHLY and CDR2 FYNNEI. The CDR3 extends over 14 amino acids. The V gene lost 2 bases and the J gene lost 7 bases, with 14 bases spanning the gap. In nucleotides, the CDR3 is TGTGCCAGCAGTGAAATTGCAGACCTTGGGACCCAGTACTTC. Translating gives CASSEIADLGTQYF.

Concerning this clone: Given a much more abundant clone one base away, this may be a read error. This CDR3 is also generated by other DNA sequences in the sample. This chain connects TRBV14 to TRBJ2-1; 10 positions match TRBD2. From germline, CDR1 is SGHDN and CDR2 FVKESK. The CDR3 totals 21 residues. Trimming cost V 3 bases and J 8 bases; bases outside gene matches: 25. The chain's CDR3 is CASSQERQREGYERESYEQFF. In DNA form, the CDR3 reads TGTGCCAGCAGCCAGGAGAGGCAGCGGGAGGGCTACGAGCGGGAGTCTTATGAGCAGTTCTTC.

The CDR3 bases are TGTGCCAGCAGCTTGGCACCCCGGGAGCAGTACTTC. Its protein is CASSLAPREQYF. This chain links TRBV5-6 with TRBJ2-5; tentative D call: TRBD2 (6 bases). The CDR3 totals 12 residues. V lost 0 bases and J 11 bases, leaving 11 bases between the germline ends. Germline V gives CDR1 SGHDT, CDR2 YYEEEE. The variable domain in full, with the rest retrieved from reference TRBV5-6 and TRBJ2-5, is DAGVTQSPTHLIKTRGQQVTLRCSPKSGHDTVSWYQQALGQGPQFIFQYYEEEERQRGNFPDRFSGHQFPNYSSELNVNALLLGDSALYLCASSLAPREQYFGPGTRLLVL.

This clone was recorded many times. V and J are TRBV13 and TRBJ2-2; D not certain. The germline CDR1 and CDR2 sequences are PRHDT and FYEKMQ (reference sequence). This CDR3 is built from 14 residues. V lost 1 base and J 0 bases, leaving 3 bases between the germline ends. In DNA, the CDR3 is TGTGCCAGCAGCTTAGAGTCGAACACCGGGGAGCTGTTTTTT. This gives the protein CASSLESNTGELFF.

The rearrangement links TRBV6-6 to TRBJ1-2; possible D gene TRBD1, 6 bases. This CDR3 has 15 amino acids. Trimming removed 5 bases from V and 2 bases from J, with 15 bases in between. CDR1 and CDR2 (germline): MNHNY, SVGAGI (reference sequence). CDR3 bases: TGTGCCAGCAGTAACTACACAGGGAGAAACTATGGCTACACCTTC. Amino acid sequence: CASSNYTGRNYGYTF.

On this clone itself: Germline is not matched at one junction end, which may reflect a read error. The chain combines TRBV7-2 with TRBJ2-7, with D perhaps TRBD1 (6 bases). This CDR3 is built from 14 residues. The germline V gene has CDR1 SGHTA and CDR2 FQGNSA. The CDR3: CASSLAGDDYEQYF. CDR3 DNA sequence: TGTGCCAGCAGCCTAGCAGGGGATGACTACGAGCAGTACTTC.

The chain links TRBV11-1 to TRBJ2-1, with TRBD2 identical over 9 bases. J lost 6 bases, V lost 5 bases, and 11 bases had no gene match. Germline V CDR1 and CDR2: SGHAT, FQDESV (reference sequence). The CDR3 spans 16 residues. The CDR3 region is CASSPAGLAQSNEQFF. In DNA form, the CDR3 reads TGTGCCAGCAGCCCGGCGGGACTAGCACAGAGCAATGAGCAGTTCTTC.

The genes are TRBV29-1 and TRBJ2-1; 9 bases are shared with TRBD2. The CDR3 consists of 15 residues. Germline V CDR1 and CDR2: SQVTM, ANQGSEA. Trimming removed 6 bases from V and 8 bases from J; junction bases left unmatched: 14. The CDR3 nucleotides are TGCAGCGTAGGCCTCATGGCGGGAGGGCCTTATGAGCAGTTCTTC. Residues: CSVGLMAGGPYEQFF.

The CDR3 reads CAISGQGPYEQYF. CDR3 DNA sequence: TGTGCCATCAGTGGCCAGGGTCCCTACGAGCAGTACTTC. The V call is TRBV10-3, the J call TRBJ2-7; D perhaps matches TRBD1 (5 bases). The germline V gene encodes CDR1 ENHRY and CDR2 SYGVKD. This CDR3 comprises 13 residues. Trimming pared 4 bases from V and 2 bases from J, leaving 9 bases between.

V is TRBV7-2 and J is TRBJ2-1; 7 bases match TRBD2. CDR1 SGHTA and CDR2 FQGNSA come from the germline V gene. CDR3 length: 16 amino acids. V lost 4 bases, J lost 0 bases, and 6 bases stayed unmatched. The CDR3 sequence: CASSWTSVSSYNEQFF. The CDR3 DNA reads as TGTGCCAGCAGCTGGACTAGTGTTAGCTCCTACAATGAGCAGTTCTTC.

This clone was counted a single time. The chain couples TRBV11-1 to TRBJ2-5; TRBD1 is a possible D gene (5 bases). Germline V lookup: CDR1 SGHAT, CDR2 FQDESV (reference sequence). Trimming left V 3 bases short and J 4 bases short, with 12 bases between. The CDR3 loop spans 14 amino acids. The CDR3 is CASSLQGLRETQYF. CDR3 sequence (DNA): TGTGCCAGCAGCTTGCAGGGATTAAGAGAGACCCAGTACTTC. Full variable domain (missing parts from reference TRBV11-1 and TRBJ2-5): EAEVAQSPRYKITEKSQAVAFWCDPISGHATLYWYRQILGQGPELLVQFQDESVVDDSQLPKDRFSAERLKGVDSTLKIQPAELGDSAMYLCASSLQGLRETQYFGPGTRLLVL.

The V call is TRBV9, the J call TRBJ2-2; 12 bases are a match to TRBD2. Germline V lookup: CDR1 SGDLS, CDR2 YYNGEE. Trimming removed 3 bases from V and 4 bases from J; junction bases left unmatched: 7. The CDR3 extends over 17 amino acids. The CDR3 reads CASSAHPGLAGTGELFF. In nucleotides, the CDR3 is TGTGCCAGCAGCGCACATCCGGGACTAGCGGGCACCGGGGAGCTGTTTTTT.

The rearrangement links TRBV30 to TRBJ1-6, with 8 bases aligning to TRBD1. This CDR3 is built from 13 residues. Looked up from germline, CDR1 is GTSNPN and CDR2 is SVGIG (reference sequence). V gave up 5 bases and J gave up 6 bases; unmatched junction bases: 3. The CDR3 DNA reads as TGTGCCTGGGGGACAGGTCTTAATTCACCCCTCCACTTT. It codes for CAWGTGLNSPLHF.

The chain couples TRBV30 to TRBJ2-1; TRBD2 aligns across 12 bases. The germline V gene encodes CDR1 GTSNPN and CDR2 SVGIG (reference sequence). This CDR3 has 16 amino acids. V gave up 3 bases and J gave up 7 bases; unmatched junction bases: 10. The CDR3 loop reads CAWRPRLAGVWNEQFF. CDR3 nucleotides: TGTGCCTGGAGACCAAGACTAGCGGGAGTTTGGAATGAGCAGTTCTTC.